The clone carrying this TCR beta chain was recorded only once. As originally analysed: Estimation of nucleated cell counts was performed using reference gene primer amplification. Measured with immunoSEQ multiplex PCR; TCRdb has only the in-frame clones, and not every one. That table supplies the V and J calls and clone size; D and trimming were determined from the DNA. The table lists around 150,000 clones, around 85% of them singletons. The data are from a study of blood T cell repertoires in COVID-19. Study-wide context: Italy, Spain and the United States were the sources of the convalescent and acute COVID-19 samples. Sample material is recorded as cDNA or gDNA derived from T cells, B-cell-depleted T cells, or PBMCs.

J was trimmed by 5 bases and V by 0 bases; bases with no gene match: 9. The length of the CDR3 is 16 residues. The germline V gene has CDR1 SGHDT and CDR2 YYEEEE. Sequencing was done on a sample of peripheral blood. The rearrangement uses TRBV5-6 and TRBJ2-7; TRBD1 aligns across 9 bases. This receptor was taken from a human donor with acute or convalescent COVID-19. The donor label of this sample is uncertain. The CDR3 sequence is CASSLALGTGRHEQYF. CDR3 bases: TGTGCCAGCAGCTTGGCCTTAGGGACAGGGCGCCACGAGCAGTACTTC.